This T cell receptor (beta chain) was profiled in a study of chemoradiotherapy in HPV16-positive cancers. Points from the study as a whole: Non-HPV-specific T cells did not expand in tumors during treatment, whereas candidate HPV-specific clones and E7-related motifs did.

Only in-frame clones appear in the TCRdb table, and some are missing; sequencing was by immunoSEQ multiplex PCR. The data show a few thousand clones, 75% to 85% seen once. A word on this clone: Its antigen is as yet unknown.

Trimming left V 0 bases short and J 1 base short, with 6 bases between. This CDR3 spans 15 amino acids. Germline assignment: CDR1 SEHNR and CDR2 FQNEAQ (reference sequence). The input for sequencing was tumor tissue, taken from a patient who underwent chemoradiotherapy. The gene calls are TRBV7-9 and TRBJ2-2; D unresolved. The TCR comes from a human donor with HPV-associated anogenital cancer. The CDR3 coding sequence is TGTGCCAGCAGCTTAGCTGGGGTGAACACCGGGGAGCTGTTTTTT. Translation: CASSLAGVNTGELFF.